These T cell receptor beta chains were read from a single sample in a study of cytomegalovirus exposure and HLA in healthy donors. Here immunoSEQ multiplex PCR was the method, and the copy in TCRdb shows in-frame clones only, minus some. The sample includes about 140,000 clones, around 80% of them seen just once. Sample: PBMCs. All receptors come from a man aged 18 to 29 in good health and CMV-seropositive. Both conserved end residues are part of each CDR3. The order of the fields is clone size, V gene, D gene, J gene, CDR3 protein, CDR3 DNA. The D gene is left open where the match is weak. Part of the rows lack a size; the others show once, few, many or a class for expanded clones.

.	TRBV6-5	.	TRBJ2-2	CASSRIRVVTGELFF	TGTGCCAGCAGCCGAATCCGGGTCGTCACCGGGGAGCTGTTTTTT
.	TRBV11-2	TRBD1	TRBJ2-7	CASSLGDRFTENPSEQYF	TGTGCCAGCAGCTTAGGGGACAGATTCACTGAAAACCCCTCGGAGCAGTACTTC
.	TRBV25-1	TRBD1	TRBJ2-1	CASSEQGAYNEQFF	TGTGCCAGCAGTGAACAGGGGGCGTACAATGAGCAGTTCTTC
.	TRBV19	TRBD2	TRBJ2-1	CASSASLGTSGFMDEQFF	TGTGCCAGTAGTGCGTCCCTCGGGACTAGCGGTTTTATGGATGAGCAGTTCTTC
.	TRBV7-3	TRBD1	TRBJ2-1	CASSPGTGGYNEQFF	TGTGCCAGCAGCCCGGGGACAGGGGGCTACAATGAGCAGTTCTTC
.	TRBV28	.	TRBJ2-5	CASSLGREETQYF	TGTGCCAGCAGTTTAGGTAGGGAGGAGACCCAGTACTTC
.	TRBV7-9	.	TRBJ1-1	CASSPGQEAFF	TGTGCCAGCAGCCCAGGACAGGAAGCTTTCTTT
few	TRBV5-1	TRBD1	TRBJ2-5	CATGTDRGRGETQYF	TGCGCCACGGGAACGGACAGGGGCAGGGGAGAGACCCAGTACTTC
few	TRBV6-5	.	TRBJ2-1	CASSYAPSYNEQFF	TGTGCCAGCAGTTATGCGCCGTCCTACAATGAGCAGTTCTTC
.	TRBV28	TRBD2	TRBJ2-5	CASTLGREAYLQETQYF	TGTGCCAGCACCTTGGGGCGGGAGGCATACTTACAAGAGACCCAGTACTTC
.	TRBV5-1	TRBD1	TRBJ1-3	CASSPGQGTSSGNTIYF	TGCGCCAGCAGCCCAGGACAGGGGACGAGCTCTGGAAACACCATATATTTT
few	TRBV9	.	TRBJ2-7	CASSVATSDEQYF	TGTGCCAGCAGCGTAGCAACGAGCGACGAGCAGTACTTC
.	TRBV28	.	TRBJ1-5	CASSRGGSNQPQHF	TGTGCCAGCAGTAGGGGCGGCAGCAATCAGCCCCAGCATTTT
few	TRBV28	.	TRBJ1-1	CASGLPDYEAFF	TGTGCCAGCGGGTTGCCGGACTATGAAGCTTTCTTT
few	TRBV7-2	.	TRBJ1-1	CASKAPRDMKSTEAFF	TGTGCCAGCAAGGCCCCCAGGGACATGAAATCCACTGAAGCTTTCTTT
.	TRBV30	TRBD1	TRBJ1-2	CAWRKGQGSYYGYTF	TGTGCCTGGAGGAAGGGACAGGGGAGTTACTATGGCTACACCTTC
.	TRBV5-1	TRBD1	TRBJ2-7	CASSLDGTGGMREQYF	TGCGCCAGCAGCTTGGATGGGACAGGGGGTATGAGGGAGCAGTACTTC
.	TRBV19	.	TRBJ2-2	CATSLQTLNTGELFF	TGTGCCACCTCGCTTCAGACTTTGAACACCGGGGAGCTGTTTTTT
.	TRBV13	.	TRBJ2-1	CASSPSSSYNEQFF	TGTGCCAGCAGCCCGAGTAGCTCCTACAATGAGCAGTTCTTC
.	TRBV29-1	TRBD2	TRBJ2-5	CSTEGGLAGQETQYF	TGCAGCACCGAGGGTGGTCTAGCGGGACAAGAGACCCAGTACTTC
.	TRBV27	TRBD1	TRBJ2-7	CASSPYRGTYEQYF	TGTGCCAGCAGTCCCTACAGGGGCACCTACGAGCAGTACTTC
.	TRBV6-5	.	TRBJ2-1	CASRSSYNEQFF	TGTGCCAGCCGGAGCTCCTACAATGAGCAGTTCTTC
.	TRBV19	TRBD2	TRBJ2-1	CASSTGLANYNEQFF	TGTGCCAGTAGTACGGGACTAGCGAATTACAATGAGCAGTTCTTC
.	TRBV4-1	.	TRBJ2-7	CASSQDLGGLYEQYF	TGCGCCAGCAGCCAAGATCTCGGCGGTCTCTACGAGCAGTACTTC
few	TRBV5-1	.	TRBJ1-4	CASNLAGRGDEKLFF	TGCGCCAGCAACTTGGCGGGGAGGGGTGATGAAAAACTGTTTTTT
.	TRBV7-2	.	TRBJ2-4	CASSYGLPKNIQYF	TGTGCCAGCAGCTATGGGCTTCCCAAAAACATTCAGTACTTC
once	TRBV27	.	TRBJ2-1	CASSLGQGLYNEQFF	TGTGCCAGCAGTTTAGGGCAGGGTCTCTACAATGAGCAGTTCTTC
few	TRBV7-9	.	TRBJ1-1	CASTDQRTEAFF	TGTGCCAGCACCGATCAGAGGACTGAAGCTTTCTTT
.	TRBV6-5	.	TRBJ1-4	CASSSGQLYNEKLFF	TGTGCCAGCAGTTCAGGGCAACTCTATAATGAAAAACTGTTTTTT
.	TRBV6-5	.	TRBJ1-5	CASSRQYNQPQHF	TGTGCCAGCAGTCGACAGTACAATCAGCCCCAGCATTTT
.	TRBV18	TRBD1	TRBJ1-4	CASSRTGPNEKLFF	TGTGCCAGCTCCCGGACAGGGCCTAATGAAAAACTGTTTTTT
.	TRBV10-3	.	TRBJ1-3	CAIRSDSSGNTIYF	TGTGCCATCAGGTCTGACAGCTCTGGAAACACCATATATTTT
.	TRBV11-1	.	TRBJ2-7	CASSPRLGDSYEQYF	TGTGCCAGCAGCCCACGCCTAGGTGATTCCTACGAGCAGTACTTC
.	TRBV21-1	.	TRBJ2-7	CAGYWGTAPSYEQYF	TGTGCCGGATATTGGGGGACAGCCCCCTCCTACGAGCAGTACTTC
few	TRBV6-5	.	TRBJ1-4	CASSFQGSDEKLFF	TGTGCCAGCAGTTTTCAGGGGAGTGATGAAAAACTGTTTTTT
.	TRBV6-5	.	TRBJ2-7	CASSYAGQHAYEQYF	TGTGCCAGCAGTTACGCGGGACAGCACGCGTACGAGCAGTACTTC
once	TRBV29-1	TRBD1	TRBJ2-3	CSVEGTFDRAPLTDTQYF	TGCAGCGTTGAAGGGACTTTTGACAGGGCCCCACTCACAGATACGCAGTATTTT
.	TRBV11-3	.	TRBJ2-7	CASSPTATYEQYF	TGTGCCAGCAGCCCGACAGCGACCTACGAGCAGTACTTC
few	TRBV6-1	TRBD2	TRBJ2-1	CASTSGRVNEQFF	TGTGCCAGCACTAGCGGGAGAGTAAATGAGCAGTTCTTC
.	TRBV7-9	.	TRBJ2-5	CASSLVGGETQYF	TGTGCCAGCAGCTTAGTCGGGGGAGAGACCCAGTACTTC
.	TRBV4-1	TRBD2	TRBJ2-4	CASSPLAGEAIAGNIQYF	TGCGCCAGCAGCCCGTTGGCGGGAGAGGCCATTGCTGGAAACATTCAGTACTTC
.	TRBV27	TRBD2	TRBJ2-7	CASGTSGGYEQYF	TGTGCCAGCGGGACTAGCGGGGGCTACGAGCAGTACTTC
few	TRBV5-1	TRBD2	TRBJ2-7	CASSLAGLAGGVYEQYF	TGCGCCAGCAGCTTGGCGGGGCTAGCGGGAGGTGTCTACGAGCAGTACTTC
.	TRBV4-1	TRBD2	TRBJ2-7	CASSQILAGASYEQYF	TGCGCCAGCAGCCAAATCCTAGCGGGAGCATCCTACGAGCAGTACTTC
few	TRBV28	TRBD2	TRBJ2-7	CASRQRAGGAYEQYF	TGTGCCAGCAGACAGCGGGCGGGAGGAGCCTACGAGCAGTACTTC
few	TRBV6-1	TRBD1	TRBJ2-5	CASRTGSQETQYF	TGTGCCAGCAGGACAGGGAGCCAAGAGACCCAGTACTTC
.	TRBV9	.	TRBJ1-5	CASSVGTELNQPQHF	TGTGCCAGCAGCGTAGGGACTGAACTCAATCAGCCCCAGCATTTT
.	TRBV15	.	TRBJ1-1	CATSGAVNTEAFF	TGTGCCACCAGCGGTGCAGTTAACACTGAAGCTTTCTTT